This T cell receptor beta chain was profiled in a study of T cells after yellow fever vaccination. The CDR3 loop spans 15 amino acids. Germline CDR1 SGHRS, CDR2 YFSETQ. Whole-study findings and limits: Post-booster repertoires again held most primary-vaccination clones (approximately 96% CD4, 88% CD8). Abundant contaminating clonotypes from the bulk population could appear in FACS-sorted repertoires.

By 5'RACE template switching, TCR cDNA was produced, with a universal primer site and UMIs added in the process. One entry per CDR3 protein results from TCRdb running MiXCR on the 5' RACE reads. The sample shows about 360,000 distinct CDR3 sequences, approximately 6% of them seen only once. Concerning this clonotype itself: Its antigen is unidentified. Germline is not matched at one junction end, which may reflect a read error.

This TCR came from a man aged 25-45 years who received the YFV17D yellow fever vaccine. Specimen: PBMCs, collected 5 days after the yellow fever booster vaccination. The J gene is TRBJ2-5, the V gene TRBV5-1; 11 nucleotides agree with TRBD2. The CDR3 nucleotides are TGCGCCAGCAGCGCCGGGACTAGCGGCAAAGAGACCCCGTACTTC. It is translated as CASSAGTSGKETPYF.